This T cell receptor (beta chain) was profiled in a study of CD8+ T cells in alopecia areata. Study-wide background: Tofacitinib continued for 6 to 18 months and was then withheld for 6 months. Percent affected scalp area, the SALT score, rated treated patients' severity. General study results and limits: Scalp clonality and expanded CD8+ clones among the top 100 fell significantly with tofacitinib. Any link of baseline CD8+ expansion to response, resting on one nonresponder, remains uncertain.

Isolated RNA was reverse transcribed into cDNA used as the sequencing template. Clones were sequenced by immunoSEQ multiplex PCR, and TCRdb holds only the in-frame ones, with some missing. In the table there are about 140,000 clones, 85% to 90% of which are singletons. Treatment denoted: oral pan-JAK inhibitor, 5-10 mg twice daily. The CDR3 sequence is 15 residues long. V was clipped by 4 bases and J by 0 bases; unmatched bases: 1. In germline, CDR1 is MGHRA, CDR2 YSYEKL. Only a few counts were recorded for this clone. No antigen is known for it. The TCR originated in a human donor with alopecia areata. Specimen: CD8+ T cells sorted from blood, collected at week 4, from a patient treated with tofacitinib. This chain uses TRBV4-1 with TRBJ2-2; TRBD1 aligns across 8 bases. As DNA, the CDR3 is TGCGCCAGCAGCCCAGGGGGCCCGAACACCGGGGAGCTGTTTTTT. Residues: CASSPGGPNTGELFF.